The entry below gives a single T cell receptor beta chain sequence along with its context. These data belong to a study of control samples from healthy donors and cancer patients. CDR3 length equals 12 residues. CDR1 SGHNT and CDR2 YENEEA come from the germline V gene. V was cut by 2 bases and J by 5 bases, with 6 bases left in between. Libraries were prepared by immunoSEQ multiplex PCR; TCRdb keeps only in-frame clonotypes and omits some of them. The repertoire consists of about 130,000 clones, with 80% to 95% occurring once and the leading ten covering about 9%. Material for sequencing was blood. The chain couples TRBV11-3 to TRBJ2-5; D is perhaps TRBD1 (5 bases). The receptor was isolated from a man aged 18 to 30 in good health. The DNA of the CDR3 is TGTGCCAGCAGCTTACAGGGTGAGACCCAGTACTTC. Translated, it gives CASSLQGETQYF.